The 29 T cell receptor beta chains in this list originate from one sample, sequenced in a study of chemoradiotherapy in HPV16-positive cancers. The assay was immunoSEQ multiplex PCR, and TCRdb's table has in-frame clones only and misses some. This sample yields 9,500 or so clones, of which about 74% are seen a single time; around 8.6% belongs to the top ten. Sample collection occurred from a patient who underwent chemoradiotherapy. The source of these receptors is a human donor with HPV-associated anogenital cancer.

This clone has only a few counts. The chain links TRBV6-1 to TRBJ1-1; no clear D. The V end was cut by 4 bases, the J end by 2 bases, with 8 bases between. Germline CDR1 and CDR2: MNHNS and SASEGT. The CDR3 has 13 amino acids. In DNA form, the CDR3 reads TGTGCCAGCAGTGGAAGGGTTAACACTGAAGCTTTCTTT. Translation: CASSGRVNTEAFF.

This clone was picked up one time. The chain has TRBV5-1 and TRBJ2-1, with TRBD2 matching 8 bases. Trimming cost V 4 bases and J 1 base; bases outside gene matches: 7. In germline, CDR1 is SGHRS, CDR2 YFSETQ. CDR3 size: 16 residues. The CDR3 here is CASSQLGGRSYNEQFF. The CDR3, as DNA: TGCGCCAGCAGCCAGTTAGGCGGGAGGTCCTACAATGAGCAGTTCTTC.

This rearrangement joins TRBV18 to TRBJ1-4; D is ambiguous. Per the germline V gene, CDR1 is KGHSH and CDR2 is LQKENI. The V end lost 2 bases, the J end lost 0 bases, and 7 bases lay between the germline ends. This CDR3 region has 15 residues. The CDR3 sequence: CASSPGVATNEKLFF. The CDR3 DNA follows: TGTGCCAGCTCACCAGGGGTCGCAACTAATGAAAAACTGTTTTTT.

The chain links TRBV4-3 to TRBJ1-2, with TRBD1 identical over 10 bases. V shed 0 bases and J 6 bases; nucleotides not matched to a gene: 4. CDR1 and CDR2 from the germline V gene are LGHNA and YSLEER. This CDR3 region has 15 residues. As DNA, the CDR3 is TGCGCCAGCAGCCAAGATATCGGACAGGGGGATGGCTACACCTTC. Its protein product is CASSQDIGQGDGYTF.

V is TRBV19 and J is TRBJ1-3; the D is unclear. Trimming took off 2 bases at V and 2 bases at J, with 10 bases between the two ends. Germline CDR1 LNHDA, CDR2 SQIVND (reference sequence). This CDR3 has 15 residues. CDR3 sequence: CASSISSRAGNTIYF. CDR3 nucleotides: TGTGCCAGTAGTATATCATCCCGCGCTGGAAACACCATATATTTT. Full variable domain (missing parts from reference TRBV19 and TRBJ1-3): DGGITQSPKYLFRKEGQNVTLSCEQNLNHDAMYWYRQDPGQGLRLIYYSQIVNDFQKGDIAEGYSVSREKKESFPLTVTSAQKNPTAFYLCASSISSRAGNTIYFGEGSWLTVV.

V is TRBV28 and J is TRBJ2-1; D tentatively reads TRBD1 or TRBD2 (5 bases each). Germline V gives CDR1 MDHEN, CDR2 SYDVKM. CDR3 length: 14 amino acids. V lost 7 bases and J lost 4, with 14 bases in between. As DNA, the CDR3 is TGTGCCAGCATGGACTCGACAGTTTACAATGAGCAGTTCTTC. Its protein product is CASMDSTVYNEQFF.

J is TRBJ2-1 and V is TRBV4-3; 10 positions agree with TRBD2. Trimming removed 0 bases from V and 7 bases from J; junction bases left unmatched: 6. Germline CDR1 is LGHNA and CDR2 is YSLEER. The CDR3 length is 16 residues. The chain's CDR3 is CASSQDPPGLANEQFF. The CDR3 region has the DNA TGCGCCAGCAGCCAAGATCCGCCGGGACTAGCGAATGAGCAGTTCTTC.

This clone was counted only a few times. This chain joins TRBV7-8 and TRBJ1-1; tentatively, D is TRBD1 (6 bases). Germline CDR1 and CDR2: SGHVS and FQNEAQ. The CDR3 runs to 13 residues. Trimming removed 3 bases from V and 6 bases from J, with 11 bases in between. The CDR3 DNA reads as TGTGCCAGCAGCTTCAGGGGAGAGGCTGAAGCTTTCTTT. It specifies CASSFRGEAEAFF.

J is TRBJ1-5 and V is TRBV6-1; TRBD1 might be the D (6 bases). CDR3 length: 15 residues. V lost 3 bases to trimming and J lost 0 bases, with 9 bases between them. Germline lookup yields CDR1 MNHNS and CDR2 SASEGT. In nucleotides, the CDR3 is TGTGCCAGCAGTGAGGACAGATATAGCAATCAGCCCCAGCATTTT. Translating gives CASSEDRYSNQPQHF.

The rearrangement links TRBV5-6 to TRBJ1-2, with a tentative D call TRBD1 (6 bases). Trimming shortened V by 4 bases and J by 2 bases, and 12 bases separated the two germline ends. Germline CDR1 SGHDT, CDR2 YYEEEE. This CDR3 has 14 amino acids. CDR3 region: CASSPGQTNYGYTF. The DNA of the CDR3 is TGTGCCAGCAGCCCGGGACAAACCAACTATGGCTACACCTTC.

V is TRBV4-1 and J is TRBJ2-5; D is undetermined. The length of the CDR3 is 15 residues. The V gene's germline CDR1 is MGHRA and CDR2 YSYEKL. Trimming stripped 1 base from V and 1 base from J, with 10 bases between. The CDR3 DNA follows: TGCGCCAGCAGCCAAGCCCCAGCGTTCCAAGAGACCCAGTACTTC. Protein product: CASSQAPAFQETQYF.

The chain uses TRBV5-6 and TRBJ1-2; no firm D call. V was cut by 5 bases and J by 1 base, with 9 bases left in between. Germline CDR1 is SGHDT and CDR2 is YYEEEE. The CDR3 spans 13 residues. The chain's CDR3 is CASRPSRNYGYTF. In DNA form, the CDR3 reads TGTGCCAGCAGACCAAGTCGTAACTATGGCTACACCTTC.

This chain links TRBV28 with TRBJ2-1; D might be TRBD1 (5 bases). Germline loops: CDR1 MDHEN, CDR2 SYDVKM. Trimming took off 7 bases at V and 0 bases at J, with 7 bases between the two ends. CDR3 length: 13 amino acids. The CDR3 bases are TGTGCCAGCATAGGGGTCTCCTACAATGAGCAGTTCTTC. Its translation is CASIGVSYNEQFF.

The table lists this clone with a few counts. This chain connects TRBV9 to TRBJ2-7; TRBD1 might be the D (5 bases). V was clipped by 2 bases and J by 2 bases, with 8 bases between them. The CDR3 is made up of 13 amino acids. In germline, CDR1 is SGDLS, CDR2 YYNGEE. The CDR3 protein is CASSVDSTYEQYF. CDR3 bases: TGTGCCAGCAGCGTCGACAGTACCTACGAGCAGTACTTC.

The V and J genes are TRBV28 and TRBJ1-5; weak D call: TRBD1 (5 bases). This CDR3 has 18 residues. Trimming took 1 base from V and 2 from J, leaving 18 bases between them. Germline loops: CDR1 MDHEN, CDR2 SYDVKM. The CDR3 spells CASSLFVGLFYGNQPQHF. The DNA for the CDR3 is TGTGCCAGCAGTTTATTTGTGGGACTGTTTTATGGCAATCAGCCCCAGCATTTT.

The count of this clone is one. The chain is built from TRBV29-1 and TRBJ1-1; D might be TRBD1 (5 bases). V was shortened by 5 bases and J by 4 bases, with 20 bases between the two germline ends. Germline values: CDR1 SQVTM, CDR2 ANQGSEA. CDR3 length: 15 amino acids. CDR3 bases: TGCAGCGTTCAAATCCAGGGAGTGGTCGGCACTGAAGCTTTCTTT. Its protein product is CSVQIQGVVGTEAFF.

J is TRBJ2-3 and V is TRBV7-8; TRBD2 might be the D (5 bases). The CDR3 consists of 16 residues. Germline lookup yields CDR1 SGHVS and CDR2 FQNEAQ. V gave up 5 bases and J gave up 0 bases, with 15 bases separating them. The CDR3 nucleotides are TGTGCCAGCAGCGGTCGGGCTGGCGGGAGCACAGATACGCAGTATTTT. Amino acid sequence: CASSGRAGGSTDTQYF.

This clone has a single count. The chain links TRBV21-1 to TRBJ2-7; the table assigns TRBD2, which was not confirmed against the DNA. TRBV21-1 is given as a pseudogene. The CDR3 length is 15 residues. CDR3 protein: CASLMERAGNYEQYF. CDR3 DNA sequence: TGTGCCAGCCTTATGGAGCGGGCGGGCAACTACGAGCAGTACTTC.

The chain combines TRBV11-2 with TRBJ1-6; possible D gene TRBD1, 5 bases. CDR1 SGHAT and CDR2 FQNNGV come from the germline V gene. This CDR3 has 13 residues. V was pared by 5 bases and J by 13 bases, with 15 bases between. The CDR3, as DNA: TGTGCCAGCAGCCGACCCCCGGGGGGGCCCCTCCACTTT. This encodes CASSRPPGGPLHF.

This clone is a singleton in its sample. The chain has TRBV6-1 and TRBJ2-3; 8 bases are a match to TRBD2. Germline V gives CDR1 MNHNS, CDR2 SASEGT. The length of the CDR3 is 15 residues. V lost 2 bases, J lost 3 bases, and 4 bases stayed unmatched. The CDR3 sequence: CASSESTGGTDTQYF. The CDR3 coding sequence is TGTGCCAGCAGTGAATCAACGGGAGGGACAGATACGCAGTATTTT.

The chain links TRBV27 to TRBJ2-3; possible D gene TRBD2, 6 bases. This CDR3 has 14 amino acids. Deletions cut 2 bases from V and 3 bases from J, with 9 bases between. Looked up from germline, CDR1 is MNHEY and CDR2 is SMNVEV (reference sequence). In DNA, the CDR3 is TGTGCCAGCAGTTTACTGGGGAGGACAGATACGCAGTATTTT. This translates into CASSLLGRTDTQYF.

This chain's CDR3 is CASSELQGAGGELFF. CDR3 bases: TGTGCCAGCTCGGAACTACAGGGGGCCGGCGGGGAGCTGTTTTTT. This chain uses TRBV18 with TRBJ2-2, with 9 bases aligning to TRBD1. This CDR3 region has 15 residues. V shed 6 bases, J shed 7 bases, and the junction held 9 bases outside the gene matches. Germline V gene data show CDR1 as KGHSH and CDR2 as LQKENI.

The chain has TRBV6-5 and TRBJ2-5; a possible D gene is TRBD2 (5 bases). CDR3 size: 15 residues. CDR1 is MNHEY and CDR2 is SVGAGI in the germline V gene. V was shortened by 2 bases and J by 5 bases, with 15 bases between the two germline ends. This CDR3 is CASSYTTVPGETQYF. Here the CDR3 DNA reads TGTGCCAGCAGTTACACGACGGTCCCGGGGGAGACCCAGTACTTC.

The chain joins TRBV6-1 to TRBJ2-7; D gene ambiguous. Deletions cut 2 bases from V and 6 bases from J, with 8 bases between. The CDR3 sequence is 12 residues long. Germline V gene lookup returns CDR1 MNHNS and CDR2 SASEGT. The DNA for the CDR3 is TGTGCCAGCAGTGAAATCGTGGGCGAGCAGTACTTC. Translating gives CASSEIVGEQYF.

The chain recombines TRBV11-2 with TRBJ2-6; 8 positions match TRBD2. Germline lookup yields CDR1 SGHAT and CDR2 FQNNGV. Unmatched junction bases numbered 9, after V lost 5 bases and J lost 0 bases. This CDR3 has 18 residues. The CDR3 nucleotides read TGTGCCAGCAGCCCCTCTAGCGGGCTCCTCTCTGGGGCCAACGTCCTGACTTTC. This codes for CASSPSSGLLSGANVLTF.

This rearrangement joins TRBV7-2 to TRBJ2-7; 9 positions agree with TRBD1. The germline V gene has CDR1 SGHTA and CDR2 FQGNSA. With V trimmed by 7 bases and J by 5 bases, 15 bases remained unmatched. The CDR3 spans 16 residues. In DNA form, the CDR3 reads TGTGCCAGCAACCTTCCATCCGGGACAGGGATAAACGAGCAGTACTTC. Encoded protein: CASNLPSGTGINEQYF.

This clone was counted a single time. The CDR3 is CASSPQGGGRSSYEQYF. For the CDR3, the DNA is TGTGCCAGCAGTCCCCAGGGGGGAGGAAGGAGCTCCTACGAGCAGTACTTC. This sequence joins TRBV2 and TRBJ2-7; tentative D call: TRBD1 (7 bases). The ends were cut back, 5 bases at V and 0 bases at J, with 20 bases in the middle. Germline-derived CDR1 and CDR2 are SNHLY and FYNNEI. The CDR3 contains 17 residues.

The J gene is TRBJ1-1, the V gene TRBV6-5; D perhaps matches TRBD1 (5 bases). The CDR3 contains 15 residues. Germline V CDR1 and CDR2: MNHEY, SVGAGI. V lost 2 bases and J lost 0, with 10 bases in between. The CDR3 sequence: CASSYTRDVNTEAFF. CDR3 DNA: TGTGCCAGCAGTTACACCCGGGACGTGAACACTGAAGCTTTCTTT.

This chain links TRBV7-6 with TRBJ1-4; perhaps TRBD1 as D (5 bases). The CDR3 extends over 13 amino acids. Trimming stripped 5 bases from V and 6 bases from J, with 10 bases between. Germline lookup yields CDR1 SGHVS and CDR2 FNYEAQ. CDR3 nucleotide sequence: TGTGCCAGCAGCCTGGGGGGTGATGAAAAACTGTTTTTT. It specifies CASSLGGDEKLFF.